Presented here are 24 T cell receptor beta chains from one specimen sequenced in a study of Graves' ophthalmopathy and Graves' hyperthyroidism. Researchers took RNA transcripts and amplified TCR beta CDR3 regions from them. HTBI-primed first-round RT-PCR preceded second-round multiplex PCR. TCRdb re-called the multiplex PCR reads with MiXCR, one entry per CDR3 protein. The sample has 580,000 or so distinct CDR3 sequences, about 35% seen once. The source material was peripheral blood or thyroid tissue (not recorded which). The receptor set was obtained from an adult man with Graves' hyperthyroidism.

This clonotype was counted a few times. The rearrangement uses TRBV27 and TRBJ1-1; TRBD1 matches at 8 bases. The CDR3 is 18 amino acids. V was clipped by 4 bases and J by 0 bases; unmatched bases: 13. From germline, CDR1 is MNHEY and CDR2 SMNVEV (reference sequence). For the CDR3, the DNA is TGTGCCAGCAGTTCCGTCAGGGGGCAGGCCACCATGAACACTGAAGCTTTCTTT. It translates to CASSSVRGQATMNTEAFF.

This clonotype was recorded many times. This sequence joins TRBV5-4 and TRBJ1-1, with 7 bases lining up with TRBD1. The germline CDR1 and CDR2 sequences are SGHNT and YYREEE (reference sequence). This CDR3 contains 14 residues. J was trimmed by 3 bases and V by 3 bases; bases with no gene match: 5. CDR3 in amino acids: CASSSQGFYTEAFF. CDR3 DNA sequence: TGTGCCAGCAGCTCACAGGGGTTCTACACTGAAGCTTTCTTT.

As regards this clonotype: One end of the junction varies from germline; a read error may be responsible. The DNA for the CDR3 is TGTGCCAGCAGTGAAGCGCTTCGAACAGGGGTCAACGTCCTGACTTTC. Residues: CASSEALRTGVNVLTF. The chain couples TRBV12-3 or TRBV12-4 to TRBJ2-6, with 7 positions matching TRBD1. The CDR3 is made up of 16 amino acids.

The chain links TRBV10-3 to TRBJ1-2, with 10 positions matching TRBD1. The germline gives CDR1 ENHRY, CDR2 SYGVKD. The CDR3 has 16 amino acids. J was trimmed by 4 bases and V by 3 bases; bases with no gene match: 8. As DNA, the CDR3 is TGTGCCATCAGTGATCCGAGACAGGGGGCAGTCTATGGCTACACCTTC. As protein: CAISDPRQGAVYGYTF.

This chain uses TRBV7-9 with TRBJ2-5, with 7 bases identical to TRBD2. The last part of the DNA fits TRBJ2-1 better; the J call may be wrong. CDR1 is SEHNR, CDR2 FQNEAQ, per germline (reference sequence). This CDR3 has 15 residues. CDR3 in amino acids: CASSLGATGGREQFF. CDR3 nucleotides: TGTGCCAGCAGCTTAGGGGCGACGGGAGGTAGGGAGCAGTTCTTC.

The chain combines TRBV6-5 with TRBJ2-5; TRBD1 matches 8 bases. Germline CDR1 is MNHEY and CDR2 is SVGAGI. The V gene end was trimmed by 8 bases and the J gene end by 5 bases; junction bases not matched to a gene: 13. CDR3 length: 15 amino acids. The CDR3: CASRPRDRGRETQYF. Here the CDR3 DNA reads TGTGCCAGCCGACCCCGAGACAGGGGTAGGGAGACCCAGTACTTC.

This clonotype has more than one count but fewer than ten. The chain couples TRBV4-1 to TRBJ1-4; 8 bases are shared with TRBD1. This CDR3 is 15 amino acids long. The germline V gene has CDR1 MGHRA and CDR2 YSYEKL. J gave up 7 bases and V 5 bases, and 9 bases lay outside the gene matches. The CDR3 sequence is CASSLQGVSREKLFF. CDR3 nucleotide sequence: TGCGCCAGCAGCTTACAGGGGGTATCGCGTGAAAAACTGTTTTTT.

Many counts were recorded for this clonotype. The V call is TRBV6-5, the J call TRBJ1-1; 7 positions agree with TRBD1. The germline CDR1 and CDR2 sequences are MNHEY and SVGAGI. V lost 6 bases and J lost 0; bases outside the gene matches: 7. The CDR3 loop spans 15 amino acids. The CDR3 coding sequence is TGTGCCAGCAGCCAACTGGGACAGCTGAACACTGAAGCTTTCTTT. It codes for CASSQLGQLNTEAFF.

The genes are TRBV14 and TRBJ2-7; no definite D call. TRBJ2-1 explains the end of the DNA better; the J call may be wrong. CDR1 and CDR2 (germline): SGHDN, FVKESK. CDR3 size: 13 residues. Here the CDR3 DNA reads TGTGCCAGCAGCCAAGATTTTGCCGATGAGCAGTTCTTC. Its translation: CASSQDFADEQFF.

This clonotype has a count of ten or more. The chain joins TRBV19 to TRBJ1-6; perhaps TRBD1 as D (5 bases). This CDR3 has 14 amino acids. Trimming pared 1 base from V and 9 bases from J, leaving 10 bases between. Germline CDR1 is LNHDA and CDR2 is SQIVND (reference sequence). CDR3 nucleotides: TGTGCCAGTAGTATAGGCCCAGGGCTTTCACCCCTCCACTTT. It encodes CASSIGPGLSPLHF.

The rearrangement uses TRBV19 and TRBJ1-6, with 8 bases that match TRBD1. Germline-derived CDR1 and CDR2 are LNHDA and SQIVND (reference sequence). The CDR3 spans 16 residues. J gave up 7 bases and V 1 base, and 6 bases lay outside the gene matches. The CDR3 coding sequence is TGTGCCAGTAGTATAGCCACCGGGACAGGAAATTCACCCCTCCACTTT. Translated, it gives CASSIATGTGNSPLHF.

This clonotype was detected only a few times. CDR3 in amino acids: CSVASGSDEQFF. The CDR3 DNA reads TGCAGTGTGGCTAGCGGGAGCGATGAGCAGTTCTTC. The chain joins TRBV20-1 to TRBJ2-7; 10 nucleotides agree with TRBD2. The last part of the DNA fits TRBJ2-1 better; the J call may be wrong. Per the germline V gene, CDR1 is DFQATT and CDR2 is SNEGSKA (reference sequence). The CDR3 length is 12 residues.

V gene TRBV7-9 combines with J gene TRBJ1-2; 11 positions agree with TRBD1. J gave up 14 bases and V 3 bases, and 8 bases lay outside the gene matches. CDR1 SEHNR and CDR2 FQNEAQ come from the germline V gene (reference sequence). The CDR3 is made up of 13 amino acids. The CDR3 DNA follows: TGTGCCAGCAGCTTCTCAGGACAGGGGGCGGGTACCTTC. Protein product: CASSFSGQGAGTF.

This clonotype appeared many times. The chain is built from TRBV6-1 and TRBJ1-2, with 7 bases identical to TRBD1. The CDR3 has 13 amino acids. V lost 6 bases and J lost 8; bases outside the gene matches: 9. The germline V gene encodes CDR1 MNHNS and CDR2 SASEGT. The CDR3 here is CASSPRTGRGYTF. CDR3 DNA sequence: TGTGCCAGCAGCCCTAGGACAGGAAGAGGCTACACCTTC.

This clonotype was seen more than once but under ten times. The genes are TRBV27 and TRBJ2-5, with D tentatively TRBD1 (5 bases). Trimming left V 1 base short and J 9 bases short, with 12 bases between. The CDR3 extends over 13 amino acids. The germline gives CDR1 MNHEY, CDR2 SMNVEV (reference sequence). The CDR3 region has the DNA TGTGCCAGCAGTTTATTGGGCAGGGAATCCCAGTACTTC. This translates into CASSLLGRESQYF.

On this clonotype itself: This could be a read error, since a much larger clone is one nucleotide away. This rearrangement joins TRBV5-5 to TRBJ2-6, with a weak D call TRBD1 (5 bases). The CDR3 contains 18 residues. Germline loops: CDR1 SGHKS, CDR2 YYEKEE (reference sequence). The CDR3 loop reads CVSSFRQTTSSGANVLTF. The CDR3 nucleotides are TGTGTCAGCAGCTTTCGACAGACGACGAGCTCTGGGGCCAACGTCCTGACTTTC.

About this clonotype itself: A much bigger clone sits one base away, suggesting this may be a read error. The DNA is omitted, as the CDR3 cannot be located on it reliably, and the CDR3 follows TCRdb's listing. The chain has TRBV5-5 and TRBJ1-1; the D segment call TRBD1 is taken from the table without a DNA check. CDR1 is SGHKS, CDR2 YYEKEE, per germline (reference sequence). The CDR3 spans 14 residues, counting both ends. This chain's CDR3 is CASSSWGAGTEALF.

In this sample, this clonotype turned up many times. V usage is TRBV6-1 and J usage is TRBJ2-7, with a possible D match to TRBD1 (6 bases). This CDR3 has 13 residues. Germline-derived CDR1 and CDR2 are MNHNS and SASEGT. Trimming removed 6 bases at V and 4 bases at J, with 13 bases between. CDR3 bases: TGTGCCAGCAGGGGCAGGGGCGGGTACGAGCAGTACTTC. Amino acid sequence: CASRGRGGYEQYF.

The CDR3 is CASSPSSGRGPGELFF. The CDR3 DNA sequence: TGTGCCAGCAGTCCCTCCAGCGGGAGAGGGCCCGGGGAGCTGTTTTTT. The chain joins TRBV27 to TRBJ2-2, with 8 bases identical to TRBD2. Germline values: CDR1 MNHEY, CDR2 SMNVEV (reference sequence). CDR3 length: 16 amino acids. With 5 bases clipped from V and 6 bases from J, the junction kept 11 bases outside the gene matches.

CDR3 in amino acids: CASTEGAGTEAFF. The CDR3 region has the DNA TGCGCCAGCACCGAGGGGGCAGGCACTGAAGCTTTCTTT. The chain uses TRBV5-1 and TRBJ1-1; 7 bases map to TRBD1. The CDR3 runs to 13 residues. V was clipped by 6 bases and J by 4 bases; unmatched bases: 6. From germline, CDR1 is SGHRS and CDR2 YFSETQ.

This chain uses TRBV20-1 with TRBJ2-1; D is uncertain. Looked up from germline, CDR1 is DFQATT and CDR2 is SNEGSKA (reference sequence). Trimming pared 3 bases from V and 8 bases from J, leaving 11 bases between. The CDR3 is 12 amino acids. In DNA, the CDR3 is TGCAGTGCTAGGTTTGAGGCGGATGAGCAGTTCTTC. Its protein is CSARFEADEQFF.

The sample holds many counts of this clonotype. V usage is TRBV12-3 or TRBV12-4 and J usage is TRBJ2-5; D could derive from TRBD1 or TRBD2 (5 bases each). Trimming cost V 5 bases and J 13 bases, with 14 bases left between them. CDR3 length equals 11 residues. The CDR3 nucleotides read TGTGCCAGCAGTACCCGGGGCGGGCTGTACTTC. Protein: CASSTRGGLYF.

For this clonotype: A clone one base away is much larger, so this may be a read error. The rearrangement links TRBV29-1 to TRBJ2-7; TRBD2 matches at 16 bases. In germline, CDR1 is SQVTM, CDR2 ANQGSEA. Germline trimming cut 7 bases from V and 3 bases from J; bases unmatched to any gene: 9. CDR3 length equals 16 residues. The CDR3 here is CSEGTSGRGEHYEQYF. As DNA, the CDR3 is TGCAGCGAGGGGACTAGCGGGAGGGGGGAGCACTACGAGCAGTACTTC.

Of note for this clonotype: Given a much more abundant clone one base away, this may be a read error. The chain couples TRBV6-1 to TRBJ1-2; no clear D. Trimming removed 8 bases from V and 8 bases from J, with 9 bases in between. The CDR3 consists of 10 residues. CDR1 is MNHNS and CDR2 is SASEGT in the germline V gene. The CDR3 region has the DNA TGTGCCAGCGAAGGACGGGGCTACACCTTC. Translating gives CASEGRGYTF.